This record concerns one T cell receptor beta chain sequence. Trimming shortened V by 1 base and J by 3 bases, and 10 bases separated the two germline ends. Germline V lookup: CDR1 SGHNT, CDR2 YYREEE (reference sequence). This CDR3 is built from 14 residues. This sample is part of a study of control samples from healthy donors and cancer patients. TCRdb's copy holds only in-frame clones and misses some; the assay was immunoSEQ multiplex PCR. Of 190,000 or so clones in the sample, over 85% were seen once. The genes are TRBV5-4 and TRBJ2-5, with D unclear. Sequencing was carried out using blood. The TCR was taken from a man aged 18-30 years in good health. The CDR3 DNA sequence: TGTGCCAGCAGCTTGACTGGCGTTAAAGAGACCCAGTACTTC. Translating gives CASSLTGVKETQYF.